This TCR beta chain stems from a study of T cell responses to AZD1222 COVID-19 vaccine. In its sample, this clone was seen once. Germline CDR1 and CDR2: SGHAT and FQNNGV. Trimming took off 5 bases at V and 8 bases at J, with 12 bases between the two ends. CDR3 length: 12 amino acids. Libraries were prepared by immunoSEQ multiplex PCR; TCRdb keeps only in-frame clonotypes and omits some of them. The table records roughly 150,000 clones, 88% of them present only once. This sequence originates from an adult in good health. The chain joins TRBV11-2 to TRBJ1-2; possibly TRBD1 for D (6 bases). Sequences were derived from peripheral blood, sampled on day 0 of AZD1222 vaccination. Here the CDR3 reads CASSDGGHGYTF. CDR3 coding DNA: TGTGCCAGCAGCGACGGGGGGCACGGCTACACCTTC.